These 20 T cell receptor beta chains were all obtained from the same sample, sequenced in a study of blood T cell repertoires in COVID-19. The assay was immunoSEQ multiplex PCR, and TCRdb's table has in-frame clones only and misses some. The sample consists of about 39,000 clones, approximately 90% of them appearing once. The source material was peripheral blood. The receptors stem from a man in his fifties with active COVID-19.

This rearrangement joins TRBV6-6 to TRBJ2-1; D unresolved. V was pared by 0 bases and J by 2 bases, with 8 bases between. Germline V gives CDR1 MNHNY, CDR2 SVGAGI (reference sequence). The CDR3 covers 15 residues. The CDR3 DNA is TGTGCCAGCAGTTACTCTGAGCGCACCTACAATGAGCAGTTCTTC. Residues: CASSYSERTYNEQFF.

This chain uses TRBV2 with TRBJ2-3, with 9 bases fitting TRBD1. From germline, CDR1 is SNHLY and CDR2 FYNNEI. Trimming cost V 8 bases and J 0 bases; bases outside gene matches: 12. The CDR3 length is 17 residues. The CDR3 DNA follows: TGTGCCAGCCGGATTCTAACCGGGACAGGGAGCACAGATACGCAGTATTTT. Translation: CASRILTGTGSTDTQYF. The variable domain in full, with the rest retrieved from reference TRBV2 and TRBJ2-3, is EPEVTQTPSHQVTQMGQEVILRCVPISNHLYFYWYRQILGQKVEFLVSFYNNEISEKSEIFDDQFSVERPDGSNFTLKIRSTKLEDSAMYFCASRILTGTGSTDTQYFGPGTRLTVL.

V usage is TRBV13 and J usage is TRBJ2-3; 9 nucleotides line up with TRBD2. The CDR3 is 15 residues long. The ends lost 5 bases at V and 4 bases at J; junction bases unmatched: 7. Germline assignment: CDR1 PRHDT and CDR2 FYEKMQ (reference sequence). This CDR3 reads CASSRAGTSPDTQYF. In DNA, the CDR3 is TGTGCCAGCAGCCGAGCCGGGACTAGCCCAGATACGCAGTATTTT.

This chain connects TRBV10-3 to TRBJ1-6, with TRBD1 as a possible D gene (6 bases). This CDR3 is built from 14 residues. The ends were cut back, 0 bases at V and 8 bases at J, with 8 bases in the middle. Looked up from germline, CDR1 is ENHRY and CDR2 is SYGVKD. The CDR3 loop reads CAISESKGDSPLHF. DNA for the CDR3: TGTGCCATCAGTGAGTCGAAGGGGGATTCACCCCTCCACTTT.

The chain couples TRBV5-1 to TRBJ2-1, with 7 bases lining up with TRBD1. This CDR3 is 16 amino acids long. CDR1 is SGHRS, CDR2 YFSETQ, per germline. V was pared by 4 bases and J by 0 bases, with 7 bases of the junction left unmatched. Written as DNA, the CDR3 is TGCGCCAGCAGCCCGCGACAGGGAAGCTCCTACAATGAGCAGTTCTTC. Its translation: CASSPRQGSSYNEQFF.

The gene calls are TRBV29-1 and TRBJ2-5, with a possible D match to TRBD1 (5 bases). The V and J ends lost 7 bases and 5 bases respectively, with 8 bases between them. The CDR3 contains 10 residues. Germline CDR1 is SQVTM and CDR2 is ANQGSEA. CDR3 sequence: CSGGQETQYF. The CDR3 DNA reads as TGCAGCGGGGGCCAGGAGACCCAGTACTTC.

This chain joins TRBV5-1 and TRBJ1-4; 7 nucleotides match TRBD1. Unmatched junction bases numbered 9, after V lost 4 bases and J lost 6 bases. The CDR3 spans 15 residues. Germline V lookup: CDR1 SGHRS, CDR2 YFSETQ. CDR3 DNA sequence: TGCGCCAGCAGCCCTAGGACAGGCGAGGATGAAAAACTGTTTTTT. Its protein product is CASSPRTGEDEKLFF.

The CDR3 is CASSTGQNYGYTF. The CDR3 DNA is TGTGCCAGCAGTACGGGACAGAACTATGGCTACACCTTC. V gene TRBV6-5 combines with J gene TRBJ1-2; 7 nucleotides align to TRBD1. Germline V gene data show CDR1 as MNHEY and CDR2 as SVGAGI. The CDR3 totals 13 residues. The junction had 2 bases not matched to a gene; V was cut back by 5 bases and J by 2 bases.

This CDR3 reads CASSREETQYF. DNA for the CDR3: TGTGCCAGCAGCCGGGAGGAGACCCAGTACTTC. V gene TRBV3-1 (or the pseudogene TRBV3-2) combines with J gene TRBJ2-5; a weak D match, TRBD2 (5 bases). There are 11 residues in the CDR3. The V end was cut by 4 bases, the J end by 5 bases, with 5 bases between. From germline, CDR1 is LGHDT and CDR2 YNNKEL (reference sequence).

V is TRBV4-1 and J is TRBJ1-3; tentative D call: TRBD1 (5 bases). Between the trimmed V and J ends, which lost 1 base and 1 base, there was a span of 23 bases. The CDR3 totals 20 residues. The germline V gene encodes CDR1 MGHRA and CDR2 YSYEKL. CDR3 in amino acids: CASSQVSGRQYYPSGNTIYF. The CDR3 DNA reads as TGCGCCAGCAGCCAAGTGTCCGGCAGACAGTATTATCCATCTGGAAACACCATATATTTT.

The V gene is TRBV5-6, the J gene TRBJ2-4; D uncertain. Germline V gives CDR1 SGHDT, CDR2 YYEEEE. Trimming took 2 bases from V and 7 from J, leaving 19 bases between them. This CDR3 has 16 residues. The CDR3 here is CASSFDLSVKKNIQYF. In nucleotides, the CDR3 is TGTGCCAGCAGCTTTGATCTCTCGGTCAAAAAGAACATTCAGTACTTC.

CDR3 nucleotides: TGTGCCAGTAGTGTGGGAGGGACAGGGAGCACAGATACGCAGTATTTT. Amino acids: CASSVGGTGSTDTQYF. The chain combines TRBV19 with TRBJ2-3; TRBD1 agrees at 9 bases. V shed 5 bases and J 0 bases; nucleotides not matched to a gene: 6. The CDR3 is 16 amino acids. Germline V gene data show CDR1 as LNHDA and CDR2 as SQIVND (reference sequence).

The CDR3 nucleotides are TGTGCCACGGCCGGGAACAGGGGAAGAGAGACCCAGTACTTC. Encoded protein: CATAGNRGRETQYF. The chain employs TRBV6-5 and TRBJ2-5; 7 nucleotides line up with TRBD1. Per germline, CDR1 MNHEY and CDR2 SVGAGI. Trimming at V came to 10 bases and at J to 4 bases, leaving 12 bases not matched to a gene. The CDR3 covers 14 residues.

The V call is TRBV15, the J call TRBJ2-6, with D uncertain. This CDR3 contains 15 residues. Germline lookup yields CDR1 LNHNV and CDR2 YYDKDF (reference sequence). V dropped 4 bases and J dropped 0 bases, with 7 bases sitting between them. Here the CDR3 DNA reads TGTGCCACCAGCAAACAAAGCTCTGGGGCCAACGTCCTGACTTTC. The encoded protein is CATSKQSSGANVLTF.

Only one count was recorded for this clone. The J gene is TRBJ2-5, the V gene TRBV7-3; 8 nucleotides line up with TRBD2. Germline CDR1 SGHTA, CDR2 FQGTGA. Trimming cost V 3 bases and J 3 bases; bases outside gene matches: 3. This CDR3 is 14 amino acids long. In DNA form, the CDR3 reads TGTGCCAGCAGCTTTTTTAGCGGGGAAGAGACCCAGTACTTC. It is translated as CASSFFSGEETQYF. The full variable domain, completed using reference TRBV7-3 and TRBJ2-5, is GAGVSQTPSNKVTEKGKYVELRCDPISGHTALYWYRQSLGQGPEFLIYFQGTGAADDSGLPNDRFFAVRPEGSVSTLKIQRTERGDSAVYLCASSFFSGEETQYFGPGTRLLVL.

The V call is TRBV28, the J call TRBJ2-4, with 14 bases that match TRBD2. The CDR3 loop spans 17 amino acids. CDR1 is MDHEN and CDR2 is SYDVKM in the germline V gene. V lost 3 bases, J lost 9 bases, and 10 bases stayed unmatched. CDR3 coding DNA: TGTGCCAGCAGTTTTATCCCCGGGACTAGCGGGAGTCTCATTCAGTACTTC. As protein: CASSFIPGTSGSLIQYF.

The chain is built from TRBV18 and TRBJ2-1, with TRBD2 matching 7 bases. Losses at the gene ends were 3 bases for V and 6 bases for J; bases not matched to a gene: 5. Germline CDR1 reads KGHSH; CDR2 reads LQKENI. The CDR3 loop spans 14 amino acids. The CDR3 loop is CASSPGLEGNEQFF. The CDR3 bases are TGTGCCAGCTCACCTGGACTAGAGGGCAATGAGCAGTTCTTC.

This rearrangement joins TRBV30 to TRBJ2-2; TRBD1 is a possible D gene (6 bases). The ends were cut back, 2 bases at V and 0 bases at J, with 16 bases in the middle. This CDR3 is 17 amino acids long. Germline CDR1 GTSNPN, CDR2 SVGIG (reference sequence). The CDR3 coding sequence is TGTGCCTGGAGTCCCCCCCGGACAGCACCGAACACCGGGGAGCTGTTTTTT. Translated: CAWSPPRTAPNTGELFF. The full variable domain, completed using reference TRBV30 and TRBJ2-2, is SQTIHQWPATLVQPVGSPLSLECTVEGTSNPNLYWYRQAAGRGLQLLFYSVGIGQISSEVPQNLSASRPQDRQFILSSKKLLLSDSGFYLCAWSPPRTAPNTGELFFGEGSRLTVL.

The rearrangement uses TRBV11-3 and TRBJ1-2, with D possibly matching TRBD1 (5 bases). This CDR3 region has 11 residues. Per the germline V gene, CDR1 is SGHNT and CDR2 is YENEEA. Trimming shortened V by 5 bases and J by 6 bases, and 7 bases separated the two germline ends. For the CDR3, the DNA is TGTGCCAGCAGCACGGGGGATGGCTACACCTTC. It yields the protein CASSTGDGYTF.

This chain links TRBV30 with TRBJ1-4; D gene ambiguous. The ends were cut back, 6 bases at V and 0 bases at J, with 11 bases in the middle. The CDR3 length is 14 residues. Germline CDR1 is GTSNPN and CDR2 is SVGIG (reference sequence). Written as DNA, the CDR3 is TGTGCCTGCCCCACCAGTGCAACTAATGAAAAACTGTTTTTT. This encodes CACPTSATNEKLFF.